This TCR beta chain was obtained from a study of PD-L1 blockade in urothelial cancer. Data came from immunoSEQ multiplex PCR; TCRdb stores just in-frame clones and leaves some out. Among tens of thousands of clones listed, roughly 90% were seen once. The time point denotes: pretreatment peripheral blood. Per the germline V gene, CDR1 is SGHAT and CDR2 is FQNNGV. This CDR3 spans 13 amino acids. V lost 1 base, J lost 7 bases, and 10 bases lay in between. This clone came up once. V usage is TRBV11-2 and J usage is TRBJ1-1, with D maybe TRBD1 (6 bases). The sequences come from PBMCs, collected around atezolizumab (anti-PD-L1) treatment. The TCR sequence derives from a donor at least 40 years old with urothelial cancer. The CDR3 DNA is TGTGCCAGCAGCTTAGCAGGGGTCGGTGAAGCTTTCTTT. This gives the protein CASSLAGVGEAFF.